The clone carrying this T cell receptor beta chain was detected ten times or more. The TCR beta CDR3 regions underwent amplification from RNA transcripts. Second-round multiplex PCR followed a first-round RT-PCR using HTBI primers. TCRdb re-analysed the multiplex PCR reads in MiXCR, keeping a single row per CDR3 protein. The sample includes 350,000 or so distinct CDR3 sequences, roughly 15% of them seen just once. These data come from a study of Graves' ophthalmopathy and Graves' hyperthyroidism. Trimming pared 4 bases from V and 6 bases from J, leaving 10 bases between. The CDR3 length is 13 residues. CDR1 LGHDT and CDR2 YNNKEL come from the germline V gene (reference sequence). Disease in donors with ophthalmopathy had moderate-to-severe activity, CAS ≥3, NOSPECS ≥4 and under 3 months' duration.

The rearrangement links TRBV3-1 to TRBJ2-1, with D perhaps being TRBD1 or TRBD2 (5 bases each). The receptor was derived from an adult man with Graves' ophthalmopathy. Sample: peripheral blood. As DNA, the CDR3 is TGTGCCAGCAGCCGGGACCTAGTCAATGAGCAGTTCTTC. Its translation is CASSRDLVNEQFF.